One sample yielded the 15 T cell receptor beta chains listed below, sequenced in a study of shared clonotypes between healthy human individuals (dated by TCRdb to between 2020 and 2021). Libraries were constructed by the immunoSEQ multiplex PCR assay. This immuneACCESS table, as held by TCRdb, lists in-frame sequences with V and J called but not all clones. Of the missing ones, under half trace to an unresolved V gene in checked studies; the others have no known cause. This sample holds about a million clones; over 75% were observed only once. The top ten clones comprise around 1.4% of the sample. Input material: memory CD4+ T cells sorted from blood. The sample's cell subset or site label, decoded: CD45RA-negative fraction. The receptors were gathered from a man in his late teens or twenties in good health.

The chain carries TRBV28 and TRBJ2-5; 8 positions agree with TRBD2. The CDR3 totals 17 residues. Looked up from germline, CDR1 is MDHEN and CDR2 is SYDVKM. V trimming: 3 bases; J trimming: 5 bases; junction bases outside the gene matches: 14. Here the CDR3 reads CASSFPTGGWLRETQYF. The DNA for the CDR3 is TGTGCCAGCAGTTTCCCAACGGGGGGGTGGCTAAGGGAGACCCAGTACTTC.

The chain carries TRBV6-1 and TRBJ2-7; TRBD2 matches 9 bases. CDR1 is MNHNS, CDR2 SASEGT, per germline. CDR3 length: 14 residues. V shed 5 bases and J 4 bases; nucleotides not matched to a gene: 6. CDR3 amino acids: CASSLAGEAYEQYF. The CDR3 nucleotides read TGTGCCAGCAGTTTAGCGGGGGAAGCTTACGAGCAGTACTTC.

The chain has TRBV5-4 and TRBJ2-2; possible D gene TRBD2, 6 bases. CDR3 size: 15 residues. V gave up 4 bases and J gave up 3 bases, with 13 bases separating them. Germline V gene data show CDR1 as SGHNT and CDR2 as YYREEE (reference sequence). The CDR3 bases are TGTGCCAGCAGCCCCCGTGGAGGGGACACCGGGGAGCTGTTTTTT. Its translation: CASSPRGGDTGELFF.

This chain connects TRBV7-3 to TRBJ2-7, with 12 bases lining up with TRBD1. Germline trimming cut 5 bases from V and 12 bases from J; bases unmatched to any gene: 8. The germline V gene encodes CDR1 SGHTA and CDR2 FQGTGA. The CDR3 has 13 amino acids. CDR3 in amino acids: CASSVGTGGYWYF. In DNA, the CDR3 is TGTGCCAGCAGCGTAGGGACAGGGGGCTACTGGTACTTC.

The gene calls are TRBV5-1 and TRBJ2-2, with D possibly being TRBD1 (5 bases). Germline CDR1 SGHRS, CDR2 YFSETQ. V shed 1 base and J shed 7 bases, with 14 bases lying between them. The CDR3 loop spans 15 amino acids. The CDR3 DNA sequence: TGCGCCAGCAGCTTGTCCGGGCAGGGTCTCGGGGAGCTGTTTTTT. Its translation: CASSLSGQGLGELFF. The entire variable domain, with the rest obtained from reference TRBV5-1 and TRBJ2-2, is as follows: KAGVTQTPRYLIKTRGQQVTLSCSPISGHRSVSWYQQTPGQGLQFLFEYFSETQRNKGNFPGRFSGRQFSNSRSEMNVSTLELGDSALYLCASSLSGQGLGELFFGEGSRLTVL.

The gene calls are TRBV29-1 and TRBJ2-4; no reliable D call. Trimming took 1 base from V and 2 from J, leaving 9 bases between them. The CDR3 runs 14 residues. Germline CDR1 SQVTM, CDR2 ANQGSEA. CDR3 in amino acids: CSVEVPTSKNIQYF. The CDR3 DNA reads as TGCAGCGTTGAAGTTCCAACCTCCAAAAACATTCAGTACTTC.

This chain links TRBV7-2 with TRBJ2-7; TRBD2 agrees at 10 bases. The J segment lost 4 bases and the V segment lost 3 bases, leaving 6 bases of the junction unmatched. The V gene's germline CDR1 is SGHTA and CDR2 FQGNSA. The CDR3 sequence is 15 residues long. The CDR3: CASSLELAGPYEQYF. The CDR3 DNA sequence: TGTGCCAGCAGCTTGGAACTAGCGGGACCTTACGAGCAGTACTTC. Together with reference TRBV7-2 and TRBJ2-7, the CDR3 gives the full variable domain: GAGVSQSPSNKVTEKGKDVELRCDPISGHTALYWYRQSLGQGLEFLIYFQGNSAPDKSGLPSDRFSAERTGGSVSTLTIQRTQQEDSAVYLCASSLELAGPYEQYFGPGTRLTVT.

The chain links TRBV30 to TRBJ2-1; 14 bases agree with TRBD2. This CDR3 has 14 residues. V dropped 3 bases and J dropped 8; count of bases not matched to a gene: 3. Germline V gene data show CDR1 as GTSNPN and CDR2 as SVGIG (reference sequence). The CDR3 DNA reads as TGTGCCTGGAGAAAGGGACTAGCGGGGGATGAGCAGTTCTTC. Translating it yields CAWRKGLAGDEQFF.

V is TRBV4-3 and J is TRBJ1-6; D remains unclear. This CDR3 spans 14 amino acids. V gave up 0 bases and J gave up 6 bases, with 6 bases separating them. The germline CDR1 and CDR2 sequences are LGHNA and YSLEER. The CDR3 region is CASSQDSGNSPLHF. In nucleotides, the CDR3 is TGCGCCAGCAGCCAAGATTCGGGTAATTCACCCCTCCACTTT.

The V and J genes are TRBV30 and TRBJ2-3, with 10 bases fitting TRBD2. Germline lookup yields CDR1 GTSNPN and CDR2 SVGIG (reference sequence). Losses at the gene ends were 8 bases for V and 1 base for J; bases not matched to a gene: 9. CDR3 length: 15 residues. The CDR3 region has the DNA TGTGCCCGAGGTACCGGGACTAGCGGCACAGATACGCAGTATTTT. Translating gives CARGTGTSGTDTQYF.

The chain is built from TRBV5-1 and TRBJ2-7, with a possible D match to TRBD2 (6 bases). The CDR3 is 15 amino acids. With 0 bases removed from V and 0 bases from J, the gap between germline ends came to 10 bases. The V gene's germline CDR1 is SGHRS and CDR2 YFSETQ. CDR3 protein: CASSLGFGGSYEQYF. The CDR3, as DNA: TGCGCCAGCAGCTTGGGATTCGGGGGCTCCTACGAGCAGTACTTC.

In nucleotides, the CDR3 is TGTGCCAGCAGTTTAAGCCGGGGGGCGCGTGAAAAACTGTTTTTT. This gives the protein CASSLSRGAREKLFF. This sequence joins TRBV28 and TRBJ1-4, with D possibly TRBD1 on 6 matching bases. The CDR3 is 15 residues long. The V end was cut by 2 bases, the J end by 7 bases, with 14 bases between. Per the germline V gene, CDR1 is MDHEN and CDR2 is SYDVKM.

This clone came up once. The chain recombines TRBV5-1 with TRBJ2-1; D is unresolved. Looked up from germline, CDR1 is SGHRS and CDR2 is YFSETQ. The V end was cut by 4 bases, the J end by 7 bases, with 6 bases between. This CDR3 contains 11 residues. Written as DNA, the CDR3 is TGCGCCAGCAGCCAAGGGAATGAGCAGTTCTTC. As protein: CASSQGNEQFF.

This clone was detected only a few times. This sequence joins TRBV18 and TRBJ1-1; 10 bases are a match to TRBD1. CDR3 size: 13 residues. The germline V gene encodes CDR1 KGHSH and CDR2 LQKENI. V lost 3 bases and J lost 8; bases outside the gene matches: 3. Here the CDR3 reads CASSPGQGKEAFF. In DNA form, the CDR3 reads TGTGCCAGCTCACCGGGACAGGGGAAAGAAGCTTTCTTT.

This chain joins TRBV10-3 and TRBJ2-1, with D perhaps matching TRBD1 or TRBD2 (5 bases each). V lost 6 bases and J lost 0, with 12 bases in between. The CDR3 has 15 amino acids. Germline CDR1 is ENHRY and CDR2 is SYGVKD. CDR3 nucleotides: TGTGCCATCAGCCGGGACCCCGACTCCTACAATGAGCAGTTCTTC. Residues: CAISRDPDSYNEQFF.